Each of the 26 T cell receptor beta chains below was sequenced from the same sample in a study of T cells in Graves' hyperthyroidism and ophthalmopathy. Researchers amplified the TCR beta CDR3 regions from RNA transcripts. HTBI primers were used for first-round RT-PCR of the TCR CDR3. TCRdb fed the multiplex PCR reads into MiXCR, producing one record per CDR3 protein. This sample has hundreds of thousands of distinct CDR3 sequences, with 13% to 15% found just once. The sequenced material came from blood. These receptors were taken from a woman between 50 and 59 years old with Graves' ophthalmopathy.

This clonotype was recorded at least ten times. The chain has TRBV12-3 or TRBV12-4 and TRBJ1-5; a possible D gene is TRBD1 (6 bases). The CDR3 sequence is 14 residues long. V gave up 4 bases and J gave up 4 bases, with 11 bases separating them. CDR3 residues: CASSSGARNQPQHF. The CDR3 nucleotides read TGTGCCAGCAGTTCAGGGGCAAGGAATCAGCCCCAGCATTTT.

The chain uses TRBV6-2 or TRBV6-3 and TRBJ1-3; no clear D. The CDR3 covers 18 residues. Germline V gene sequence: CDR1 MNHEY, CDR2 SVGEGT. In DNA form, the CDR3 reads TGTGCTCTGGGTAATAACGGGCCTACGCAACTTGCTGGAAACACCATATATTTT. It specifies CALGNNGPTQLAGNTIYF.

This clonotype was seen repeatedly, ten times or more. The rearrangement links TRBV11-1 to TRBJ2-2; 10 positions agree with TRBD1. The CDR3 contains 21 residues. The trim removed 0 bases at V and 0 bases at J, leaving 13 bases unmatched. Germline assignment: CDR1 SGHAT and CDR2 FQDESV (reference sequence). The CDR3 reads CASSLADRDRGSLPNTGELFF. In DNA form, the CDR3 reads TGTGCCAGCAGCTTAGCCGACCGGGACAGGGGTTCCCTTCCGAACACCGGGGAGCTGTTTTTT.

This clonotype turned up a few times. The chain uses TRBV27 and TRBJ2-2, with TRBD1 matching over 9 bases. The CDR3 has 15 residues. The V segment lost 7 bases and the J segment 5 bases; nucleotides outside the gene matches: 8. Germline V gene data show CDR1 as MNHEY and CDR2 as SMNVEV (reference sequence). The CDR3 DNA sequence: TGTGCCAGCACCCGGGACAGGGTGGAGACCGGGGAGCTGTTTTTT. Amino acids: CASTRDRVETGELFF.

This clonotype was picked up many times. The chain links TRBV28 to TRBJ2-7, with a weak D call TRBD1 (6 bases). CDR3 size: 14 residues. V lost 6 bases and J 0 bases, leaving 12 bases between the germline ends. Germline assignment: CDR1 MDHEN and CDR2 SYDVKM. The CDR3 reads CASSPIGGSYEQYF. DNA of the CDR3: TGTGCCAGCAGCCCGATAGGGGGCTCCTACGAGCAGTACTTC.

The chain carries TRBV9 and TRBJ2-1, with TRBD2 matching over 9 bases. The CDR3 spans 16 residues. In germline, CDR1 is SGDLS, CDR2 YYNGEE. The junction had 10 bases not matched to a gene; V was cut back by 0 bases and J by 9 bases. CDR3 sequence: CASSVVSSGSGIEQFF. CDR3 DNA sequence: TGTGCCAGCAGCGTAGTCAGTAGCGGGAGTGGTATTGAGCAGTTCTTC.

This clonotype was picked up many times. The chain uses TRBV7-9 and TRBJ2-1; D may be TRBD1 (5 bases). With 1 base removed from V and 3 bases from J, the gap between germline ends came to 13 bases. The CDR3 covers 16 residues. Germline CDR1 is SEHNR and CDR2 is FQNEAQ (reference sequence). The CDR3 protein is CASSLDSRVLYNEQFF. Here the CDR3 DNA reads TGTGCCAGCAGCTTAGATAGCAGGGTTCTCTACAATGAGCAGTTCTTC.

The sample holds many counts of this clonotype. The V and J genes are TRBV7-9 and TRBJ2-5, with 10 bases that match TRBD1. This CDR3 has 15 amino acids. Unmatched junction bases numbered 8, after V lost 4 bases and J lost 6 bases. Germline V gene sequence: CDR1 SEHNR, CDR2 FQNEAQ (reference sequence). The CDR3: CASSSGTGDKKTQYF. The CDR3 DNA is TGTGCCAGCAGCTCCGGGACAGGGGATAAAAAGACCCAGTACTTC.

The genes are TRBV6-2 or TRBV6-3 and TRBJ2-7; possibly TRBD2 for D (5 bases). The germline gives CDR1 MNHEY, CDR2 SVGEGT. The length of the CDR3 is 15 residues. V was trimmed by 2 bases and J by 0 bases, leaving 11 bases between them. The CDR3 here is CASSYKTGVSYEQYF. The CDR3 nucleotides are TGTGCCAGCAGTTACAAGACCGGGGTCTCCTACGAGCAGTACTTC.

Ten or more counts support this clonotype. The genes are TRBV29-1 and TRBJ1-1, with 8 bases matching TRBD1. Unmatched junction bases numbered 10, after V lost 7 bases and J lost 3 bases. This CDR3 comprises 14 residues. Germline assignment: CDR1 SQVTM and CDR2 ANQGSEA. CDR3 bases: TGCAGCGCAAGTCACAGGGGGTGGGACACTGAAGCTTTCTTT. Its translation: CSASHRGWDTEAFF.

About this clonotype itself: This sequence may be a read error, since a much larger clone differs from it by one base. This chain links TRBV12-3 or TRBV12-4 with TRBJ1-5, with no clear D. The CDR3 runs to 15 residues. V was trimmed by 1 base and J by 5 bases, leaving 12 bases between them. This chain's CDR3 is CASSLGGSWDQPQHF. The CDR3 DNA reads TGTGCCAGCAGTTTAGGAGGGAGTTGGGATCAGCCCCAGCATTTT.

The V and J genes are TRBV7-8 and TRBJ1-5; 9 bases fit TRBD1. Unmatched junction bases numbered 8, after V lost 5 bases and J lost 6 bases. The V gene's germline CDR1 is SGHVS and CDR2 FQNEAQ. The CDR3 covers 15 residues. The CDR3: CASSRRTGAGQPQHF. CDR3 nucleotides: TGTGCCAGCAGCCGTCGGACAGGGGCTGGTCAGCCCCAGCATTTT.

This clonotype was counted at least ten times. The V gene is TRBV27, the J gene TRBJ2-2, with D possibly being TRBD1 (9 bases). This CDR3 is built from 19 residues. Germline V gives CDR1 MNHEY, CDR2 SMNVEV (reference sequence). The V gene lost 4 bases and the J gene lost 3 bases, with 24 bases spanning the gap. The CDR3 loop reads CASSYLGQGFGRDTGELFF. In DNA form, the CDR3 reads TGTGCCAGCAGTTATTTGGGACAGGGTTTCGGGAGGGACACCGGGGAGCTGTTTTTT.

Only a few counts were recorded for this clonotype. The CDR3 reads CASSLTRPGNEQFF. In DNA, the CDR3 is TGTGCCAGCAGTTTAACCAGACCTGGGAATGAGCAGTTCTTC. The chain couples TRBV12-3 or TRBV12-4 to TRBJ2-1, with D unclear. The CDR3 has 14 amino acids. V dropped 2 bases and J dropped 7 bases, with 12 bases sitting between them.

This chain connects TRBV7-8 to TRBJ1-2; the D gene is possibly TRBD1 (5 bases). The germline V and J ends were trimmed by 4 bases and 0 bases, with 12 bases remaining between them. Germline CDR1 and CDR2: SGHVS and FQNEAQ. CDR3 length equals 15 residues. The CDR3 DNA sequence: TGTGCCAGCAGCTCCCACAGGCGAGCTAACTATGGCTACACCTTC. Encoded protein: CASSSHRRANYGYTF.

This clonotype was found many times. The chain couples TRBV5-5 to TRBJ2-7; tentatively, D is TRBD1 or TRBD2 (5 bases each). This CDR3 comprises 13 residues. With 2 bases removed from V and 7 bases from J, the gap between germline ends came to 13 bases. Looked up from germline, CDR1 is SGHKS and CDR2 is YYEKEE (reference sequence). The CDR3 DNA reads as TGTGCCAGCAGCTTCGGGGCTAGTGGGGAGCAGTACTTC. This translates into CASSFGASGEQYF.

This clonotype was seen more than once but under ten times. The V gene is TRBV19, the J gene TRBJ2-1; 14 nucleotides match TRBD2. Per the germline V gene, CDR1 is LNHDA and CDR2 is SQIVND (reference sequence). J was trimmed by 8 bases and V by 7 bases; bases with no gene match: 4. This CDR3 is built from 14 residues. The CDR3 here is CASTRTSGRYEQFF. In DNA, the CDR3 is TGTGCCAGTACTAGGACTAGCGGGAGGTATGAGCAGTTCTTC.

This clonotype was seen a few times. V gene TRBV9 combines with J gene TRBJ1-2; tentatively, D is TRBD1 (6 bases). V lost 0 bases and J 5 bases, leaving 14 bases between the germline ends. The CDR3 has 15 amino acids. Germline CDR1 and CDR2: SGDLS and YYNGEE. CDR3 sequence: CASSVEGGRRYGYTF. The CDR3 DNA is TGTGCCAGCAGCGTAGAAGGGGGTCGGAGATATGGCTACACCTTC.

The chain joins TRBV6-2 or TRBV6-3 to TRBJ2-2; 10 nucleotides match TRBD2. Losses at the gene ends were 7 bases for V and 1 base for J; bases not matched to a gene: 12. This CDR3 comprises 18 residues. Germline loops: CDR1 MNHEY, CDR2 SVGEGT. The CDR3 protein is CASNPRLAGVKNTGELFF. For the CDR3, the DNA is TGTGCCAGCAACCCAAGGCTAGCGGGAGTCAAGAACACCGGGGAGCTGTTTTTT.

The chain joins TRBV4-2 to TRBJ1-2; maybe TRBD1 (6 bases). CDR1 LGHNA and CDR2 YNFKEQ come from the germline V gene. The length of the CDR3 is 13 residues. V lost 0 bases and J lost 4, with 6 bases in between. CDR3 DNA sequence: TGTGCCAGCAGCCAAGAACAGGGCTATGGCTACACCTTC. Its translation is CASSQEQGYGYTF.

In this sample, this clonotype turned up many times. The chain links TRBV20-1 to TRBJ2-1; D unresolved. Germline V gene sequence: CDR1 DFQATT, CDR2 SNEGSKA (reference sequence). This CDR3 spans 14 amino acids. V was pared by 0 bases and J by 3 bases, with 9 bases between. The CDR3 sequence is CSARDWSGYNEQFF. The CDR3 DNA reads TGCAGTGCTAGAGACTGGTCCGGCTACAATGAGCAGTTCTTC.

The chain combines TRBV19 with TRBJ1-1; the D gene is possibly TRBD1 (5 bases). Germline assignment: CDR1 LNHDA and CDR2 SQIVND (reference sequence). CDR3 length equals 13 residues. Between the trimmed V and J ends, which lost 3 bases and 11 bases, there was a span of 16 bases. DNA for the CDR3: TGTGCCAGTAGTATGGTCCAGGGTGGTGGGGCTTTCTTT. This translates into CASSMVQGGGAFF. The full variable domain, its missing parts supplied by reference TRBV19 and TRBJ1-1, is DGGITQSPKYLFRKEGQNVTLSCEQNLNHDAMYWYRQDPGQGLRLIYYSQIVNDFQKGDIAEGYSVSREKKESFPLTVTSAQKNPTAFYLCASSMVQGGGAFFGQGTRLTVV.

Ten or more counts support this clonotype. The genes are TRBV12-3 or TRBV12-4 and TRBJ2-1; perhaps TRBD2 as D (7 bases). This CDR3 is built from 15 residues. V lost 7 bases, J lost 4 bases, and 17 bases lay in between. This chain's CDR3 is CASILGGAGYNEQFF. The DNA for the CDR3 is TGTGCCAGCATCTTAGGGGGGGCCGGGTACAATGAGCAGTTCTTC.

Ten or more counts support this clonotype. Relative to the germline gene, one junction end is altered; a read error may explain this. The chain joins TRBV7-7 to TRBJ2-5; D perhaps matches TRBD1 (6 bases). Germline loops: CDR1 SSHAT, CDR2 FNYEAQ (reference sequence). This CDR3 is 14 amino acids long. CDR3 in amino acids: CASSLGTRQETQYF. As DNA, the CDR3 is TGTGCTAGCAGCTTAGGGACACGCCAAGAGACCCAGTACTTC.

This clonotype was seen ten or more times. The V call is TRBV20-1, the J call TRBJ2-4, with D uncertain. V shed 1 base and J shed 0 bases, with 13 bases lying between them. Germline V lookup: CDR1 DFQATT, CDR2 SNEGSKA (reference sequence). The CDR3 runs to 16 residues. The CDR3 DNA sequence: TGCAGTGCTAGAGCTCCCAGTTCATCAGCCAAAAACATTCAGTACTTC. Translation: CSARAPSSSAKNIQYF.

V and J are TRBV6-1 and TRBJ2-7, with TRBD2 identical over 7 bases. The CDR3 contains 15 residues. The germline V gene has CDR1 MNHNS and CDR2 SASEGT. J gave up 0 bases and V 7 bases, and 9 bases lay outside the gene matches. CDR3 residues: CASTLGASGSYEQYF. CDR3 nucleotides: TGTGCCAGCACCCTAGGGGCTAGCGGCTCCTACGAGCAGTACTTC.